One sample yielded the 29 T cell receptor beta chains listed below, sequenced in a study of OX40 agonist ivuxolimab in advanced cancers. Method: immunoSEQ multiplex PCR; TCRdb's copy keeps in-frame clones and lacks some. The sample consists of about 50,000 clones, about 88% of them appearing once. The sequencing here drew on CD4+ or CD8+ T cells sorted from blood, taken in a trial of the OX40 agonist ivuxolimab. These receptors were collected from an adult with an advanced solid tumor such as melanoma, head and neck, liver or kidney cancer.

This chain links TRBV1 with TRBJ2-3; the D call of TRBD2 is as the table states it, not checked on the DNA. TRBV1 counts as a pseudogene. The CDR3 covers 17 residues. The CDR3 DNA is TGCACCAGCAGCCGGCCTCGGAGGGGTTCGTGGGTAGATACGCAGTATTTT. It translates to CTSSRPRRGSWVDTQYF.

The chain employs TRBV21-1 and TRBJ2-1; TRBD2 is the table's D call, not checked against the DNA. TRBV21-1 is a pseudogene. The CDR3 runs 16 residues. CDR3 coding DNA: TGTGCCAGCAGCAATGTCTCTTGCGACTCCATCGTTGAGCAGTTCTTC. Amino acids: CASSNVSCDSIVEQFF.

V gene TRBV5-1 combines with J gene TRBJ2-5; the D gene is possibly TRBD2 (6 bases). Deletions cut 4 bases from V and 4 bases from J, with 17 bases between. CDR3 length equals 15 residues. Germline CDR1 and CDR2: SGHRS and YFSETQ. CDR3 sequence reads: CASSPGTVGGETQYF. CDR3 sequence (DNA): TGCGCCAGCAGCCCGGGGACCGTGGGGGGAGAGACCCAGTACTTC.

V gene TRBV6-1 combines with J gene TRBJ2-3, with TRBD2 identical over 8 bases. Germline lookup yields CDR1 MNHNS and CDR2 SASEGT. The CDR3 totals 15 residues. Trimming removed 2 bases from V and 0 bases from J; junction bases left unmatched: 1. CDR3 sequence (DNA): TGTGCCAGCAGTGAACTAGCGGGTAGCACAGATACGCAGTATTTT. It yields the protein CASSELAGSTDTQYF.

The rearrangement links TRBV5-1 to TRBJ1-6; D is unresolved. Germline CDR1 reads SGHRS; CDR2 reads YFSETQ. The germline V and J ends were trimmed by 0 bases and 4 bases, with 11 bases remaining between them. The CDR3 is 16 amino acids. The CDR3 spells CASSLDRTDYNSPLHF. The DNA for the CDR3 is TGCGCCAGCAGCTTGGATAGGACGGATTATAATTCACCCCTCCACTTT.

This chain connects TRBV7-3 to TRBJ2-7; 7 bases are shared with TRBD2. The junction had 4 bases not matched to a gene; V was cut back by 2 bases and J by 0 bases. The germline V gene encodes CDR1 SGHTA and CDR2 FQGTGA. This CDR3 spans 15 amino acids. The CDR3 DNA follows: TGTGCCAGCAGCTTAGACGGCGGGAGCTCCTACGAGCAGTACTTC. This sequence encodes CASSLDGGSSYEQYF.

The chain links TRBV7-8 to TRBJ2-5; 11 bases line up with TRBD2. V lost 4 bases to trimming and J lost 4 bases; unmatched junction nucleotides: 8. This CDR3 is built from 16 residues. Per germline, CDR1 SGHVS and CDR2 FQNEAQ. The CDR3 loop reads CASSYLSGGAGETQYF. DNA for the CDR3: TGTGCCAGCAGCTACCTTAGCGGGGGGGCAGGAGAGACCCAGTACTTC.

This clone turned up a few times. This sequence joins TRBV6-1 and TRBJ1-2; D is unclear. Germline V gives CDR1 MNHNS, CDR2 SASEGT. This CDR3 spans 13 amino acids. Trimming cost V 1 base and J 8 bases, with 11 bases left between them. The CDR3 DNA is TGTGCCAGCAGTGAAGGAGCGGCCAGGGGCTACACCTTC. Translating gives CASSEGAARGYTF.

The gene calls are TRBV27 and TRBJ2-2, with no clear D. The germline gives CDR1 MNHEY, CDR2 SMNVEV (reference sequence). V dropped 5 bases and J dropped 4 bases, with 11 bases sitting between them. This CDR3 region has 14 residues. The CDR3 coding sequence is TGTGCCAGCAGTCCCGGGCCGGGCACCGGGGAGCTGTTTTTT. Protein product: CASSPGPGTGELFF.

The V and J genes are TRBV7-2 and TRBJ1-2; D remains ambiguous. This CDR3 has 13 residues. Germline CDR1 SGHTA, CDR2 FQGNSA. V was cut by 2 bases and J by 0 bases, with 4 bases left in between. The CDR3 region has the DNA TGTGCCAGCAGCTTACACCCTAACTATGGCTACACCTTC. Translation: CASSLHPNYGYTF.

The V call is TRBV12-2, the J call TRBJ1-1. TRBV12-2 is an annotated pseudogene. The CDR3 covers 17 residues. The CDR3 loop reads CASRLARSALWNTEAFF. The CDR3 nucleotides read TGTGCAAGTCGCTTAGCGCGCTCAGCCCTATGGAACACTGAAGCTTTCTTT.

This clone was detected only once. V gene TRBV6-5 combines with J gene TRBJ1-4; D call uncertain. This CDR3 comprises 15 residues. Trimming removed 0 bases from V and 7 bases from J, with 12 bases in between. The germline gives CDR1 MNHEY, CDR2 SVGAGI. This CDR3 reads CASSYSAGVGEKLFF. The CDR3 DNA is TGTGCCAGCAGTTACTCGGCGGGAGTTGGTGAAAAACTGTTTTTT.

The gene calls are TRBV7-2 and TRBJ2-2; possibly TRBD1 for D (6 bases). Germline V lookup: CDR1 SGHTA, CDR2 FQGNSA. CDR3 length: 15 amino acids. V lost 2 bases to trimming and J lost 7 bases, with 14 bases between them. DNA of the CDR3: TGTGCCAGCAGCTTATCAGCAGGGGAATACGGGGAGCTGTTTTTT. This codes for CASSLSAGEYGELFF.

The rearrangement uses TRBV4-3 and TRBJ2-3, with TRBD2 matching over 9 bases. CDR3 length equals 19 residues. Germline CDR1 is LGHNA and CDR2 is YSLEER. V was pared by 1 base and J by 4 bases, with 15 bases of the junction left unmatched. Here the CDR3 reads CASSQVNRLAGGLADTQYF. In DNA form, the CDR3 reads TGCGCCAGCAGCCAAGTGAATCGGTTGGCGGGGGGGCTCGCAGATACGCAGTATTTT.

The chain is built from TRBV5-1 and TRBJ1-4; D gene unclear. Germline values: CDR1 SGHRS, CDR2 YFSETQ. The CDR3 has 14 amino acids. Trimming cost V 2 bases and J 4 bases, with 9 bases left between them. The CDR3 region has the DNA TGCGCCAGCAGCTTCGGAGACCTTAATGAAAAACTGTTTTTT. It is translated as CASSFGDLNEKLFF.

This clone was seen just once. The CDR3 sequence is CASSLLDSPYGYTF. The DNA for the CDR3 is TGTGCCAGCAGTTTATTGGACAGTCCCTATGGCTACACCTTC. The chain uses TRBV28 and TRBJ1-2; TRBD1 might be the D (6 bases). The CDR3 is 14 amino acids. The germline gives CDR1 MDHEN, CDR2 SYDVKM. V lost 1 base and J lost 4, with 10 bases in between.

V is TRBV6-1 and J is TRBJ1-5; D remains ambiguous. The CDR3 spans 15 residues. The germline V gene has CDR1 MNHNS and CDR2 SASEGT. The V and J ends lost 4 bases and 8 bases respectively, with 18 bases between them. CDR3 residues: CASSAMDRAGEPQHF. The CDR3 nucleotides read TGTGCCAGCAGTGCCATGGACCGTGCCGGGGAGCCCCAGCATTTT.

This clone has just one count. The chain uses TRBV6-5 and TRBJ2-2, with no clear D. The germline V gene has CDR1 MNHEY and CDR2 SVGAGI. The ends were cut back, 5 bases at V and 5 bases at J, with 9 bases in the middle. This CDR3 is 13 amino acids long. The CDR3 loop is CASSNYGTGELFF. The CDR3 DNA is TGTGCCAGCAGTAATTACGGGACCGGGGAGCTGTTTTTT.

V is TRBV6-6 and J is TRBJ2-7; 8 bases agree with TRBD1. The CDR3 runs 14 residues. Germline V lookup: CDR1 MNHNY, CDR2 SVGAGI (reference sequence). The ends lost 2 bases at V and 4 bases at J; junction bases unmatched: 4. The chain's CDR3 is CASSYRDRTYEQYF. In DNA, the CDR3 is TGTGCCAGCAGTTACCGGGACAGGACGTACGAGCAGTACTTC.

This clone was seen only once. The rearrangement uses TRBV5-6 and TRBJ2-3; 10 nucleotides align to TRBD1. V was clipped by 2 bases and J by 4 bases; unmatched bases: 7. Germline CDR1 SGHDT, CDR2 YYEEEE. The CDR3 has 16 residues. CDR3 in DNA: TGTGCCAGCAGCTTCCGAGGGGGGACAGGGGCAGATACGCAGTATTTT. Its protein is CASSFRGGTGADTQYF.

This clone was counted a few times. The chain has TRBV9 and TRBJ2-6; D uncertain. V dropped 1 base and J dropped 0 bases, with 5 bases sitting between them. CDR1 and CDR2 (germline): SGDLS, YYNGEE. This CDR3 comprises 15 residues. CDR3: CASSVKYSGANVLTF. In DNA, the CDR3 is TGTGCCAGCAGCGTAAAGTACTCTGGGGCCAACGTCCTGACTTTC.

The chain joins TRBV19 to TRBJ2-2, with 8 nucleotides matching TRBD1. The germline V gene has CDR1 LNHDA and CDR2 SQIVND (reference sequence). The CDR3 is made up of 17 amino acids. V shed 5 bases and J 7 bases; nucleotides not matched to a gene: 15. CDR3 in amino acids: CASSLGQGTPSLGELFF. CDR3 nucleotide sequence: TGTGCCAGTAGTTTAGGACAGGGTACCCCTTCACTCGGGGAGCTGTTTTTT.

The chain carries TRBV20-1 and TRBJ1-1, with 7 bases aligning to TRBD1. The CDR3 is 10 amino acids. The trim removed 5 bases at V and 11 bases at J, leaving 5 bases unmatched. Germline values: CDR1 DFQATT, CDR2 SNEGSKA (reference sequence). The CDR3 DNA follows: TGCAGTGCTTTCCGGGACAGCGCTTTCTTT. Its protein product is CSAFRDSAFF.

This CDR3 reads CASSVGGTDTQYF. The DNA of the CDR3 is TGTGCCAGCAGCGTAGGTGGGACAGATACGCAGTATTTT. This sequence joins TRBV9 and TRBJ2-3; D is uncertain. The germline CDR1 and CDR2 sequences are SGDLS and YYNGEE. Trimming stripped 0 bases from V and 3 bases from J, with 5 bases between. CDR3 length: 13 amino acids.

This clone is a singleton in its sample. V and J are TRBV5-1 and TRBJ2-7; 7 bases are a match to TRBD2. In germline, CDR1 is SGHRS, CDR2 YFSETQ. J gave up 0 bases and V 1 base, and 13 bases lay outside the gene matches. The CDR3 length is 18 residues. The CDR3 bases are TGCGCCAGCAGCTTGAATTTGCTAGCGGAATATCTCTCCTACGAGCAGTACTTC. It yields the protein CASSLNLLAEYLSYEQYF.

The genes are TRBV29-1 and TRBJ1-4; 7 bases align to TRBD1. The CDR3 is made up of 14 amino acids. Germline V gene lookup returns CDR1 SQVTM and CDR2 ANQGSEA. V lost 3 bases, J lost 6 bases, and 7 bases stayed unmatched. Written as DNA, the CDR3 is TGCAGCGTTGAGTGGGTAGGGGGCGATGAAAAACTGTTTTTT. Its protein product is CSVEWVGGDEKLFF.

The chain has TRBV7-2 and TRBJ2-5; perhaps TRBD2 as D (5 bases). The J call may be wrong; the DNA end is better matched by TRBJ2-7. The length of the CDR3 is 14 residues. CDR1 and CDR2 from the germline V gene are SGHTA and FQGNSA. For the CDR3, the DNA is TGTGCCAGCAGTCAACGAGGGAGCTCCTACGAGCAGTACTTC. It translates to CASSQRGSSYEQYF.

The genes are TRBV19 and TRBJ1-1; the match to TRBD1 covers 7 bases. From germline, CDR1 is LNHDA and CDR2 SQIVND (reference sequence). The CDR3 spans 15 residues. J was trimmed by 0 bases and V by 2 bases; bases with no gene match: 3. The CDR3 DNA sequence: TGTGCCAGTAGTATAACAGGGGCCATGAACACTGAAGCTTTCTTT. It translates to CASSITGAMNTEAFF.

This clone was seen only once. Germline and junction disagree at one end, which may indicate a read error. This chain uses TRBV2 with TRBJ2-3, with 13 bases that match TRBD2. CDR3 length: 15 residues. Germline V gene lookup returns CDR1 SNHLY and CDR2 FYNNEI. CDR3 amino acids: CASRRTSGSKDTQYF. In DNA form, the CDR3 reads TGTGCCAGCAGGAGGACTAGCGGGAGCAAAGATACGCAGTATTTT.